This TCR beta chain was sequenced for a study of blood T cell repertoires in COVID-19. Germline V gene data show CDR1 as MNHEY and CDR2 as SMNVEV (reference sequence). The CDR3 contains 14 residues. Trimming cost V 6 bases and J 3 bases; bases outside gene matches: 4. Original processing methods: Amplified reference gene primers provided the basis for estimating nucleated cell counts. Method: immunoSEQ multiplex PCR; TCRdb's copy keeps in-frame clones and lacks some. V and J calls and clone size are copied from that table; D and trimming were computed from the DNA. The sample lists 350,000 to 450,000 clones; 70% to 90% were seen once. Those enrolled, adults aged about 18 to 89 years, came from some 25 US areas. A PCR-confirmed or clinician-diagnosed COVID-19 case had contacted exposed participants within 2 weeks of entry.

The receptor comes from a woman in her late teens or twenties who had been exposed to COVID-19. Sequenced material: PBMCs or T cells enriched from blood (not recorded which). This chain links TRBV27 with TRBJ2-5, with 10 bases identical to TRBD2. As DNA, the CDR3 is TGTGCCAGCAGGGATCTAGCGGGAGAAGAGACCCAGTACTTC. This translates into CASRDLAGEETQYF.